This T cell receptor beta chain came from a study of T cell repertoires in cytomegalovirus infection. At the level of the study: TCR beta signatures that were public indicated CMV infection and matching HLA type.

This CDR3 spans 14 amino acids. Per the germline V gene, CDR1 is MNHEY and CDR2 is SVGEGT. Using its own MiXCR run on the reads, TCRdb lists one record per CDR3 protein. The sample shows nearly 450,000 distinct CDR3 sequences, 25% to 40% of them seen only once. General study findings and limits: Within the response measured ex vivo, HLA-C-restricted CMV-specific TCR beta clonotypes were dominant. Cumulative public TCR beta family frequency identified CMV carriers with the relevant HLA.

Points on this clonotype: The antigen is unknown. A read error may produce the germline difference seen at one junction end.

The sample comprised PBMCs. This sequence joins TRBV6-2 or TRBV6-3 and TRBJ1-6, with unresolved D. The sequence derives from a human donor in good health (CMV status not recorded). Some clones in this sample may be carry-over from other donors' samples. The DNA for the CDR3 is TGTGCCCGCAGTTATTCGAGGTCTGGGTCACCCCTCCACTTT. Translation gives CARSYSRSGSPLHF.